The 7 T cell receptor beta chains below come from one sample, sequenced in a study of cytomegalovirus exposure and HLA in healthy donors. Vbeta (60) and Jbeta (13) primers were used in the PCR. The data were produced by immunoSEQ multiplex PCR, yet TCRdb's version contains in-frame clones alone and is incomplete. The table shows under 200,000 clones, with about 75% occurring only once. The specimen was PBMCs. The receptor source for this set is a man aged 45 to 65 in good health and CMV-seropositive.

This clone was observed a few times. The chain is built from TRBV5-4 and TRBJ1-1, with TRBD1 matching over 9 bases. The germline CDR1 and CDR2 sequences are SGHNT and YYREEE (reference sequence). The junction had 6 bases not matched to a gene; V was cut back by 5 bases and J by 1 base. CDR3 length: 15 amino acids. The CDR3 DNA is TGTGCCAGCAGATTTTGGACAGGGGAGAACACTGAAGCTTTCTTT. Its protein product is CASRFWTGENTEAFF.

J is TRBJ2-1 and V is TRBV28, with D possibly TRBD1 on 6 matching bases. Between the trimmed V and J ends, which lost 8 bases and 4 bases, there was a span of 12 bases. CDR3 length: 13 residues. CDR1 and CDR2 (germline): MDHEN, SYDVKM. CDR3 residues: CASLAGDYNEQFF. The CDR3 bases are TGTGCCAGCCTAGCAGGGGATTACAATGAGCAGTTCTTC.

V usage is TRBV10-1 and J usage is TRBJ1-2, with TRBD1 matching 10 bases. Trimming cost V 6 bases and J 2 bases; bases outside gene matches: 3. Germline loops: CDR1 WNHNN, CDR2 SYGVQD (reference sequence). The CDR3 is made up of 14 amino acids. In DNA form, the CDR3 reads TGCGCCAGCAGCGGGACAGGGGTAAACTATGGCTACACCTTC. Its protein is CASSGTGVNYGYTF.

This clone occurred once. The J gene is TRBJ1-2, the V gene TRBV9, with D uncertain. The CDR3 loop spans 15 amino acids. With 0 bases removed from V and 0 bases from J, the gap between germline ends came to 9 bases. Germline V gives CDR1 SGDLS, CDR2 YYNGEE. The CDR3 reads CASSVGGPANYGYTF. Here the CDR3 DNA reads TGTGCCAGCAGCGTAGGTGGCCCAGCTAACTATGGCTACACCTTC. Variable domain in full (rest from reference TRBV9 and TRBJ1-2): DSGVTQTPKHLITATGQRVTLRCSPRSGDLSVYWYQQSLDQGLQFLIQYYNGEERAKGNILERFSAQQFPDLHSELNLSSLELGDSALYFCASSVGGPANYGYTFGSGTRLTVV.

The table lists this clone with a few counts. J is TRBJ1-6 and V is TRBV5-4; no clear D gene. The ends were cut back, 10 bases at V and 7 bases at J, with 12 bases in the middle. Germline CDR1 and CDR2: SGHNT and YYREEE (reference sequence). CDR3 length: 12 residues. The CDR3 DNA follows: TGTGCCTGCGGCGTCGGGAATTCACCCCTCCACTTT. This translates into CACGVGNSPLHF.

The rearrangement links TRBV4-1 to TRBJ2-5, with TRBD1 identical over 7 bases. Losses at the gene ends were 4 bases for V and 1 base for J; bases not matched to a gene: 3. In germline, CDR1 is MGHRA, CDR2 YSYEKL. The CDR3 extends over 14 amino acids. The CDR3 loop is CASSLDRVQETQYF. The DNA of the CDR3 is TGCGCCAGCAGCCTTGACAGGGTCCAAGAGACCCAGTACTTC.

This clone appeared a few times. Germline is not matched at one junction end, which may reflect a read error. The chain is built from TRBV6-5 and TRBJ1-1; tentative D call: TRBD1 (5 bases). The germline V gene has CDR1 MNHEY and CDR2 SVGAGI. This CDR3 has 16 residues. The CDR3 region is CASSYSMRRRVGGIIF. Written as DNA, the CDR3 is TGTGCCAGCAGTTACTCGATGCGAAGGAGGGTTGGGGGGATTATCTTT.